The 13 T cell receptor beta chains presented below share a single source sample, sequenced in a study of shared clonotypes between healthy human individuals. Using immunoSEQ multiplex PCR, the repertoire was profiled, and TCRdb retains in-frame clones only, with some absent. This table holds over 1.4 million clones, roughly 96% found once. Source material: naive CD4+ T cells sorted from blood. Subset: CD45RA+ positively selected. These TCRs come from a man aged 30 to 45 in good health.

V and J are TRBV6-1 and TRBJ2-2; 7 nucleotides line up with TRBD1. This CDR3 is built from 14 residues. CDR1 is MNHNS and CDR2 is SASEGT in the germline V gene. Trimming took 8 bases from V and 4 from J; bases not matched to a gene: 7. DNA of the CDR3: TGTGCCAGCTCACAGGGGAGCCTCACCGGGGAGCTGTTTTTT. Protein product: CASSQGSLTGELFF.

This clone was detected only once. The V gene is TRBV9, the J gene TRBJ2-7, with 8 bases fitting TRBD2. Germline V gives CDR1 SGDLS, CDR2 YYNGEE. This CDR3 contains 14 residues. V shed 6 bases and J 1 base; nucleotides not matched to a gene: 6. The CDR3 region has the DNA TGTGCCAGCAACCGGGGGGGAGAGTCCTACGAGCAGTACTTC. It yields the protein CASNRGGESYEQYF.

The gene calls are TRBV6-1 and TRBJ2-3; 10 bases are a match to TRBD2. Germline values: CDR1 MNHNS, CDR2 SASEGT. This CDR3 is 18 amino acids long. The J segment lost 2 bases and the V segment lost 2 bases, leaving 10 bases of the junction unmatched. The CDR3 here is CASSELGGLAVTTDTQYF. CDR3 nucleotide sequence: TGTGCCAGCAGTGAATTGGGTGGACTAGCGGTGACCACAGATACGCAGTATTTT.

The V call is TRBV29-1, the J call TRBJ1-1; maybe TRBD1 (5 bases). With 7 bases removed from V and 11 bases from J, the gap between germline ends came to 20 bases. Germline V gene sequence: CDR1 SQVTM, CDR2 ANQGSEA. This CDR3 is built from 12 residues. This chain's CDR3 is CSAPERGRGAFF. CDR3 in DNA: TGCAGCGCGCCAGAAAGGGGCCGCGGCGCTTTCTTT.

This clone was recorded only once. This chain uses TRBV11-2 with TRBJ1-4; D is undetermined. V lost 8 bases, J lost 0 bases, and 10 bases lay in between. Germline V gene lookup returns CDR1 SGHAT and CDR2 FQNNGV. The CDR3 sequence is 14 residues long. The CDR3 reads CASQPTATNEKLFF. The CDR3 bases are TGTGCCAGCCAGCCGACGGCAACTAATGAAAAACTGTTTTTT.

This clone was seen only once. The chain joins TRBV15 to TRBJ2-7, with D perhaps TRBD2 (6 bases). Trimming stripped 5 bases from V and 5 bases from J, with 16 bases between. The CDR3 runs 14 residues. Germline V gene data show CDR1 as LNHNV and CDR2 as YYDKDF (reference sequence). Here the CDR3 DNA reads TGTGCCACCAGCTCAACGGGACTCCTTGACGAGCAGTACTTC. The encoded protein is CATSSTGLLDEQYF.

The rearrangement joins TRBV28 to TRBJ2-7; D remains unclear. Trimming stripped 4 bases from V and 1 base from J, with 11 bases between. CDR1 and CDR2 (germline): MDHEN, SYDVKM. This CDR3 spans 14 amino acids. The CDR3 sequence: CASSYPGKSYEQYF. CDR3 DNA: TGTGCCAGCAGTTACCCCGGCAAGTCCTACGAGCAGTACTTC.

The chain joins TRBV28 to TRBJ2-2; D unresolved. Per the germline V gene, CDR1 is MDHEN and CDR2 is SYDVKM. V was trimmed by 1 base and J by 7 bases, leaving 10 bases between them. The CDR3 spans 14 residues. The CDR3 DNA reads as TGTGCCAGCAGTTTATCGACCCTTCACGGGGAGCTGTTTTTT. Translating gives CASSLSTLHGELFF.

The genes are TRBV25-1 and TRBJ1-3; D is uncertain. CDR3 size: 11 residues. The V and J ends lost 3 bases and 9 bases respectively, with 6 bases between them. Germline V gene data show CDR1 as MGHDK and CDR2 as SYGVNS. The CDR3 DNA sequence: TGTGCCAGCAGTGACGGTGGCACCATATATTTT. Amino acid sequence: CASSDGGTIYF.

This clone was seen once. The CDR3 DNA reads as TGTGCCAGCAGCTTAGCGCCCAGGCAGGGAGAGAGCACAGATACGCAGTATTTT. It yields the protein CASSLAPRQGESTDTQYF. The rearrangement uses TRBV7-8 and TRBJ2-3, with D possibly called TRBD1 or TRBD2 (5 bases each). The V gene's germline CDR1 is SGHVS and CDR2 FQNEAQ. The CDR3 has 18 residues. Trimming cost V 0 bases and J 0 bases, with 16 bases left between them. Combining the CDR3 with reference TRBV7-8 and TRBJ2-3 gives the whole variable domain GAGVSQSPRYKVAKRGQDVALRCDPISGHVSLFWYQQALGQGPEFLTYFQNEAQLDKSGLPSDRFFAERPEGSVSTLKIQRTQQEDSAVYLCASSLAPRQGESTDTQYFGPGTRLTVL.

This clone was detected only once. V usage is TRBV5-3 and J usage is TRBJ2-7, with a weak D call TRBD1 (6 bases). TRBV5-3 is treated as an ORF (open reading frame) with a function not yet certain. This CDR3 has 14 residues. Trimming left V 2 bases short and J 3 bases short, with 12 bases between. For the CDR3, the DNA is TGTGCCAGAAGCTTACAGGGAAAAGACTACGAGCAGTACTTC. Translation: CARSLQGKDYEQYF.

The chain uses TRBV7-2 and TRBJ1-2; tentatively, D is TRBD1 (6 bases). Per germline, CDR1 SGHTA and CDR2 FQGNSA. The V and J ends lost 2 bases and 3 bases respectively, with 13 bases between them. The CDR3 is 15 amino acids. The CDR3 region has the DNA TGTGCCAGCAGCTTAAGGGGGTTTGCCGACTATGGCTACACCTTC. Its protein product is CASSLRGFADYGYTF. The full variable domain, with the rest looked up from reference TRBV7-2 and TRBJ1-2, is GAGVSQSPSNKVTEKGKDVELRCDPISGHTALYWYRQSLGQGLEFLIYFQGNSAPDKSGLPSDRFSAERTGGSVSTLTIQRTQQEDSAVYLCASSLRGFADYGYTFGSGTRLTVV.

The chain uses TRBV7-2 and TRBJ2-5; tentatively, D is TRBD1 (6 bases). The CDR3 is made up of 15 amino acids. Trimming shortened V by 5 bases and J by 1 base, and 14 bases separated the two germline ends. The V gene's germline CDR1 is SGHTA and CDR2 FQGNSA. The CDR3 protein is CASSPQTGTQETQYF. CDR3 DNA: TGTGCCAGCAGCCCGCAGACAGGCACCCAAGAGACCCAGTACTTC. Filled out from reference TRBV7-2 and TRBJ2-5, the complete variable domain reads GAGVSQSPSNKVTEKGKDVELRCDPISGHTALYWYRQSLGQGLEFLIYFQGNSAPDKSGLPSDRFSAERTGGSVSTLTIQRTQQEDSAVYLCASSPQTGTQETQYFGPGTRLLVL.